A single sample gave rise to the 20 T cell receptor beta chains below, sequenced in a study of T cell responses to AZD1222 COVID-19 vaccine. Method: immunoSEQ multiplex PCR; TCRdb's copy keeps in-frame clones and lacks some. The sample shows about 180,000 clones, around nine tenths of them seen only once. This specimen consisted of peripheral blood, obtained 28 days after the second AZD1222 dose. Source of these receptors: an adult who received the AZD1222 COVID-19 vaccine.

This clone occurred once. The CDR3 protein is CASSLDRGRNIQYF. The CDR3 DNA is TGTGCCAGCAGCCTTGACAGGGGAAGAAACATTCAGTACTTC. The V and J genes are TRBV5-4 and TRBJ2-4, with TRBD1 matching 8 bases. With V trimmed by 4 bases and J by 6 bases, 6 bases remained unmatched. This CDR3 is built from 14 residues. CDR1 and CDR2 (germline): SGHNT, YYREEE (reference sequence). Drawing the rest from reference TRBV5-4 and TRBJ2-4, the complete variable domain is ETGVTQSPTHLIKTRGQQVTLRCSSQSGHNTVSWYQQALGQGPQFIFQYYREEENGRGNFPPRFSGLQFPNYSSELNVNALELDDSALYLCASSLDRGRNIQYFGAGTRLSVL.

This chain links TRBV3-1 (or the pseudogene TRBV3-2) with TRBJ2-3; D not resolved. Trimming took off 0 bases at V and 0 bases at J, with 7 bases between the two ends. The germline gives CDR1 LGHDT, CDR2 YNNKEL (reference sequence). This CDR3 is built from 15 residues. The chain's CDR3 is CASSQDGSSTDTQYF. As DNA, the CDR3 is TGTGCCAGCAGCCAAGATGGCTCTAGCACAGATACGCAGTATTTT.

CDR3 sequence (DNA): TGTGCCAGCAGCTGGTACCTTGGGACAGGGGGTTCCTACGAGCAGTACTTC. Its protein is CASSWYLGTGGSYEQYF. This rearrangement joins TRBV7-9 to TRBJ2-7; 11 positions match TRBD1. V lost 4 bases and J lost 1; bases outside the gene matches: 9. This CDR3 is 17 amino acids long. From germline, CDR1 is SEHNR and CDR2 FQNEAQ (reference sequence). Complete variable domain (other parts from reference TRBV7-9 and TRBJ2-7): DTGVSQNPRHKITKRGQNVTFRCDPISEHNRLYWYRQTLGQGPEFLTYFQNEAQLEKSRLLSDRFSAERPKGSFSTLEIQRTEQGDSAMYLCASSWYLGTGGSYEQYFGPGTRLTVT.

The chain couples TRBV7-9 to TRBJ2-6; TRBD1 might be the D (6 bases). Germline V lookup: CDR1 SEHNR, CDR2 FQNEAQ (reference sequence). The CDR3 has 16 residues. Trimming removed 8 bases at V and 0 bases at J, with 14 bases between. The CDR3 region is CASGTGLSSGANVLTF. The CDR3 nucleotides read TGTGCCAGCGGCACAGGGCTCAGCTCTGGGGCCAACGTCCTGACTTTC.

J is TRBJ2-7 and V is TRBV10-3; tentatively, D is TRBD2 (6 bases). The CDR3 covers 13 residues. Germline V lookup: CDR1 ENHRY, CDR2 SYGVKD. The V gene lost 5 bases and the J gene lost 7 bases, with 15 bases spanning the gap. The CDR3 bases are TGTGCCATCAGTTGGGACTCTCAGAGGGAGCAGTACTTC. Translating it yields CAISWDSQREQYF.

The chain has TRBV27 and TRBJ2-1; D might be TRBD2 (7 bases). CDR1 and CDR2 (germline): MNHEY, SMNVEV (reference sequence). This CDR3 region has 14 residues. With 11 bases removed from V and 10 bases from J, the gap between germline ends came to 24 bases. The CDR3 sequence is CAVRGTNVDWEQFF. In DNA form, the CDR3 reads TGTGCCGTGAGGGGGACTAACGTAGACTGGGAGCAGTTCTTC.

The rearrangement links TRBV27 to TRBJ1-1; 7 bases are shared with TRBD1. From germline, CDR1 is MNHEY and CDR2 SMNVEV (reference sequence). The junction had 5 bases not matched to a gene; V was cut back by 2 bases and J by 5 bases. CDR3 length equals 14 residues. CDR3 residues: CASSLMDRRTEAFF. The DNA for the CDR3 is TGTGCCAGCAGTTTAATGGACAGGCGGACTGAAGCTTTCTTT.

V usage is TRBV25-1 and J usage is TRBJ1-2, with D possibly being TRBD1 (5 bases). CDR1 is MGHDK, CDR2 SYGVNS, per germline. Trimming took off 5 bases at V and 6 bases at J, with 10 bases between the two ends. This CDR3 spans 12 amino acids. The CDR3 sequence: CASSTRRDGYTF. The CDR3 region has the DNA TGTGCCAGCAGTACCCGCAGGGATGGCTACACCTTC.

The gene calls are TRBV25-1 and TRBJ1-1; D gene uncertain. Germline V gene data show CDR1 as MGHDK and CDR2 as SYGVNS. This CDR3 contains 14 residues. V was shortened by 3 bases and J by 2 bases, with 10 bases between the two germline ends. The CDR3 loop reads CASSDGQPNTEAFF. The CDR3 DNA follows: TGTGCCAGCAGTGACGGGCAACCTAACACTGAAGCTTTCTTT.

The chain joins TRBV29-1 to TRBJ1-2, with D perhaps matching TRBD1 (5 bases). The CDR3 is made up of 14 amino acids. V was trimmed by 1 base and J by 1 base, leaving 10 bases between them. Germline CDR1 SQVTM, CDR2 ANQGSEA. As DNA, the CDR3 is TGCAGCGTTGAAGTGGTGACAGATAACTATGGCTACACCTTC. As protein: CSVEVVTDNYGYTF.

The V call is TRBV7-9, the J call TRBJ2-7; the D is unclear. Germline CDR1 reads SEHNR; CDR2 reads FQNEAQ (reference sequence). V dropped 3 bases and J dropped 3 bases, with 9 bases sitting between them. This CDR3 region has 13 residues. CDR3 amino acids: CASSFGSVYEQYF. The CDR3, as DNA: TGTGCCAGCAGCTTTGGATCTGTCTACGAGCAGTACTTC. Based on the CDR3 plus reference TRBV7-9 and TRBJ2-7, the full variable domain is DTGVSQNPRHKITKRGQNVTFRCDPISEHNRLYWYRQTLGQGPEFLTYFQNEAQLEKSRLLSDRFSAERPKGSFSTLEIQRTEQGDSAMYLCASSFGSVYEQYFGPGTRLTVT.

This chain connects TRBV6-5 to TRBJ2-7; 8 bases map to TRBD1. The ends lost 10 bases at V and 3 bases at J; junction bases unmatched: 5. The CDR3 extends over 12 amino acids. Germline values: CDR1 MNHEY, CDR2 SVGAGI. The DNA for the CDR3 is TGTGCCACCAGACAGGGGTTCTACGAGCAGTACTTC. It translates to CATRQGFYEQYF.

The gene calls are TRBV5-4 and TRBJ2-3; no firm D call. This CDR3 is built from 14 residues. The germline CDR1 and CDR2 sequences are SGHNT and YYREEE (reference sequence). V was pared by 4 bases and J by 0 bases, with 9 bases between. This chain's CDR3 is CASSPRSSTDTQYF. CDR3 coding DNA: TGTGCCAGCAGCCCAAGGTCTAGCACAGATACGCAGTATTTT. The full variable domain, its missing parts supplied by reference TRBV5-4 and TRBJ2-3, is ETGVTQSPTHLIKTRGQQVTLRCSSQSGHNTVSWYQQALGQGPQFIFQYYREEENGRGNFPPRFSGLQFPNYSSELNVNALELDDSALYLCASSPRSSTDTQYFGPGTRLTVL.

This chain connects TRBV30 to TRBJ2-7; D is ambiguous. The CDR3 extends over 12 amino acids. Germline assignment: CDR1 GTSNPN and CDR2 SVGIG (reference sequence). Trimming took off 4 bases at V and 2 bases at J, with 9 bases between the two ends. CDR3 nucleotides: TGTGCCTGGAAAGTAGGGCCCTACGAGCAGTACTTC. Its protein product is CAWKVGPYEQYF.

V is TRBV7-7 and J is TRBJ1-1; D unresolved. The CDR3 is 14 residues long. Trimming removed 5 bases from V and 4 bases from J, with 14 bases in between. Germline V gene sequence: CDR1 SSHAT, CDR2 FNYEAQ (reference sequence). The CDR3 coding sequence is TGTGCCAGCAGCCCCGACGCGGGAAGCACTGAAGCTTTCTTT. As protein: CASSPDAGSTEAFF.

This clone appeared a few times. The V and J genes are TRBV11-2 and TRBJ1-6; 8 bases are a match to TRBD1. This CDR3 has 14 amino acids. The germline CDR1 and CDR2 sequences are SGHAT and FQNNGV. V shed 6 bases and J 5 bases; nucleotides not matched to a gene: 3. CDR3: CASSLQGDNSPLHF. The CDR3 nucleotides are TGTGCCAGCAGTCTACAGGGGGATAATTCACCCCTCCACTTT. Supplemented by reference TRBV11-2 and TRBJ1-6, the full variable domain reads EAGVAQSPRYKIIEKRQSVAFWCNPISGHATLYWYQQILGQGPKLLIQFQNNGVVDDSQLPKDRFSAERLKGVDSTLKIQPAKLEDSAVYLCASSLQGDNSPLHFGNGTRLTVT.

This rearrangement joins TRBV11-3 to TRBJ2-5; 14 positions match TRBD2. CDR3 length equals 18 residues. V was pared by 3 bases and J by 0 bases, with 6 bases of the junction left unmatched. Germline lookup yields CDR1 SGHNT and CDR2 YENEEA. CDR3 nucleotide sequence: TGTGCCAGCAGCTTCGGGACTAGCGGGGGATTATACCAAGAGACCCAGTACTTC. It encodes CASSFGTSGGLYQETQYF.

This clone was detected only a few times. This rearrangement joins TRBV4-1 to TRBJ2-7, with a tentative D call TRBD1 (7 bases). V was trimmed by 1 base and J by 6 bases, leaving 16 bases between them. Germline V gene sequence: CDR1 MGHRA, CDR2 YSYEKL. The CDR3 consists of 15 residues. CDR3 coding DNA: TGCGCCAGCAGCCAAGTCGCAGGGGGGCCCGGCGAGCAGTACTTC. Encoded protein: CASSQVAGGPGEQYF.

The chain employs TRBV18 and TRBJ2-7; 8 positions match TRBD1. The germline V gene encodes CDR1 KGHSH and CDR2 LQKENI. The CDR3 runs to 15 residues. V shed 4 bases and J 3 bases; nucleotides not matched to a gene: 8. The CDR3 DNA reads as TGTGCCAGCTCACTGGACAGGGTAGTTAGCTACGAGCAGTACTTC. Protein product: CASSLDRVVSYEQYF.

CDR3 coding DNA: TGCGCCAGCAGCGCCGGCGGGGGTAGCAATCAGCCCCAGCATTTT. Translating it yields CASSAGGGSNQPQHF. This chain links TRBV5-1 with TRBJ1-5; D possibly corresponds to TRBD1 (5 bases). Trimming cost V 4 bases and J 0 bases, with 11 bases left between them. The CDR3 has 15 residues. Germline loops: CDR1 SGHRS, CDR2 YFSETQ.